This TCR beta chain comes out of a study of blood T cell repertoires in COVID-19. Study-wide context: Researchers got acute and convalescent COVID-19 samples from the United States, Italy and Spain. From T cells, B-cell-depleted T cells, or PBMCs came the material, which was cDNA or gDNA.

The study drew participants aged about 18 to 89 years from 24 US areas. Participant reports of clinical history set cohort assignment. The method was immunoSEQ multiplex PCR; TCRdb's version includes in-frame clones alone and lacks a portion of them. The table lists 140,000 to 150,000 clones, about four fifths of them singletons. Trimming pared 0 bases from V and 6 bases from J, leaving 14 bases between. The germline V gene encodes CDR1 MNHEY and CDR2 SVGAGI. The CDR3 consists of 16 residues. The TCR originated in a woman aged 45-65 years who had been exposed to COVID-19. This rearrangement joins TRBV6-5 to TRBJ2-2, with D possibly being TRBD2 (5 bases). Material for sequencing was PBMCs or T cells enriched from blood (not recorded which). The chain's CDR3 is CASSYSRDGAAGELFF. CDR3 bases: TGTGCCAGCAGTTACTCTCGGGATGGCGCGGCCGGGGAGCTGTTTTTT.